The T cell receptor beta chain under discussion was sequenced for a study of OX40 agonist ivuxolimab in advanced cancers. Generated by immunoSEQ multiplex PCR, the TCRdb table keeps only in-frame clones and is missing some. In the table there are 35,000 to 45,000 clones, approximately 90% of which are singletons. This CDR3 has 17 residues. The V end was cut by 0 bases, the J end by 0 bases, with 15 bases between. Germline CDR1 and CDR2: LGHNA and YSLEER. This sequence joins TRBV4-3 and TRBJ2-7, with D possibly being TRBD2 (5 bases). The receptor was derived from an adult with an advanced solid tumor such as melanoma, head and neck, liver or kidney cancer. Source: CD4+ or CD8+ T cells sorted from blood, taken in a trial of the OX40 agonist ivuxolimab. CDR3 nucleotides: TGCGCCAGCAGCCAAGAAGCGGAGACTCAGAGCTCCTACGAGCAGTACTTC. Translating it yields CASSQEAETQSSYEQYF.